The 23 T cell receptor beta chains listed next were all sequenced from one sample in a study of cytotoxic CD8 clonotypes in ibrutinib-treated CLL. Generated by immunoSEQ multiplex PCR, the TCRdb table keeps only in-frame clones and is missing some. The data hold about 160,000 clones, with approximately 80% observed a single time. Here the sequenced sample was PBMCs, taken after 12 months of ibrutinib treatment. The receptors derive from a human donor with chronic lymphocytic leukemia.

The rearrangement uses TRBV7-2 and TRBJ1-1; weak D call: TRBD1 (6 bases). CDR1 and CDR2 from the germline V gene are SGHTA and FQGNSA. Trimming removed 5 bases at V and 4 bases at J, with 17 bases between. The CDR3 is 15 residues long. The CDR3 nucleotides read TGTGCCAGCAGCGAACAAGAGGGGGGCGCCACTGAAGCTTTCTTT. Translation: CASSEQEGGATEAFF.

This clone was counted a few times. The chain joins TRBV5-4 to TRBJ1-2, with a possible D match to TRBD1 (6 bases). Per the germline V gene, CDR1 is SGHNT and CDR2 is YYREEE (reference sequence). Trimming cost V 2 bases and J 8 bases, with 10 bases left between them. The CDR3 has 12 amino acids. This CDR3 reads CASSLQGGGYTF. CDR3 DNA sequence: TGTGCCAGCAGCTTACAGGGAGGGGGCTACACCTTC.

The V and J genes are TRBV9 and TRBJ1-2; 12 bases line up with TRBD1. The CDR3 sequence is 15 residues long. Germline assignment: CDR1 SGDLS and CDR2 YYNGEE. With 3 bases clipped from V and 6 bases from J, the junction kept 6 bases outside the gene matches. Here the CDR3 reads CASSGSRDRGHGYTF. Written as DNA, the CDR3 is TGTGCCAGCAGCGGGAGCCGGGACAGGGGGCATGGCTACACCTTC.

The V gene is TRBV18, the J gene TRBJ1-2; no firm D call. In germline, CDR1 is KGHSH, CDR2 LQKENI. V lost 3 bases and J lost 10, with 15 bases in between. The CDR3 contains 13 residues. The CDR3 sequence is CASSPVDQAYYTF. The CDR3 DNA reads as TGTGCCAGCTCACCCGTCGACCAGGCCTACTACACCTTC.

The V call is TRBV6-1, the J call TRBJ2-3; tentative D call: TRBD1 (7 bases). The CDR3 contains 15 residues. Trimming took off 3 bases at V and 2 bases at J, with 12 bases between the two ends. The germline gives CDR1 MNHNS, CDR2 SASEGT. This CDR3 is CASSERDRYTDTQYF. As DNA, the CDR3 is TGTGCCAGCAGTGAGCGGGACAGATACACAGATACGCAGTATTTT.

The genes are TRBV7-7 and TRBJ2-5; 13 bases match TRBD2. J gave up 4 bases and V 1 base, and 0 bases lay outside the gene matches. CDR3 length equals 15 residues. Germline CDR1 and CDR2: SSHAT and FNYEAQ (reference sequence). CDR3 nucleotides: TGTGCCAGCAGCTTAGGGACTAGCGGGGGAGAGACCCAGTACTTC. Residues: CASSLGTSGGETQYF. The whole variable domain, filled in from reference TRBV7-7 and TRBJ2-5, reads GAGVSQSPRYKVTKRGQDVTLRCDPISSHATLYWYQQALGQGPEFLTYFNYEAQPDKSGLPSDRFSAERPEGSISTLTIQRTEQRDSAMYRCASSLGTSGGETQYFGPGTRLLVL.

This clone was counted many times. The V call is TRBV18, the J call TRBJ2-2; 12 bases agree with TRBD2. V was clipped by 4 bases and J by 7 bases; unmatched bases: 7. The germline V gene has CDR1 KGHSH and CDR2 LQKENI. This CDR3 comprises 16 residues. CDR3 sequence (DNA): TGTGCCAGCTCACGGACTAGCGGGGCAATCGGCGGGGAGCTGTTTTTT. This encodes CASSRTSGAIGGELFF.

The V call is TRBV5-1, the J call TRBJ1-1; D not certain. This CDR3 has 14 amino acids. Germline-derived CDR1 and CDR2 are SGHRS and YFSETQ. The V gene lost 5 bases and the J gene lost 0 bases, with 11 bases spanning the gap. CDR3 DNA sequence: TGCGCCAGCAGAGGCCAGGATTTGAACACTGAAGCTTTCTTT. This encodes CASRGQDLNTEAFF.

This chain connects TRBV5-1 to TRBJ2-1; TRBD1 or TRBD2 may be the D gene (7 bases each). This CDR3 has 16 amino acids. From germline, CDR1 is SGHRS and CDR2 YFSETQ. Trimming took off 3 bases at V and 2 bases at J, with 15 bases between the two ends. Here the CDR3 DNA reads TGCGCCAGCAGCTCAGGGGGAGGACTAGCCTACAATGAGCAGTTCTTC. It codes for CASSSGGGLAYNEQFF.

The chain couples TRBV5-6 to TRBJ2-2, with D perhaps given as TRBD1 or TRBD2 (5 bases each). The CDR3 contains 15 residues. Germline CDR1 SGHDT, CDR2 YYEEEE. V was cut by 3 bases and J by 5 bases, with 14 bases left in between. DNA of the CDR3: TGTGCCAGCAGCTCACTAGGGGTGTCGACCGGGGAGCTGTTTTTT. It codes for CASSSLGVSTGELFF.

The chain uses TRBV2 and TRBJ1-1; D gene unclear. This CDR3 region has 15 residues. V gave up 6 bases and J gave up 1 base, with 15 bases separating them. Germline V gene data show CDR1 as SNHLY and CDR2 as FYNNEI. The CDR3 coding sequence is TGTGCCAGCAGGACCCATAGCAGTTCGAACACTGAAGCTTTCTTT. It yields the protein CASRTHSSSNTEAFF. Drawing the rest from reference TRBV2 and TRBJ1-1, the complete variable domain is EPEVTQTPSHQVTQMGQEVILRCVPISNHLYFYWYRQILGQKVEFLVSFYNNEISEKSEIFDDQFSVERPDGSNFTLKIRSTKLEDSAMYFCASRTHSSSNTEAFFGQGTRLTVV.

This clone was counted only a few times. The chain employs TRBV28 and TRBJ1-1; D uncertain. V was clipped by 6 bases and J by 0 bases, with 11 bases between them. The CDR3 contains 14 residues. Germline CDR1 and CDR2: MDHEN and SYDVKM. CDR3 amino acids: CASRRRYMNTEAFF. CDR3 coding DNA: TGTGCCAGCAGACGACGGTACATGAACACTGAAGCTTTCTTT. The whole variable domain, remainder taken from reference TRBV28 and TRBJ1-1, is DVKVTQSSRYLVKRTGEKVFLECVQDMDHENMFWYRQDPGLGLRLIYFSYDVKMKEKGDIPEGYSVSREKKERFSLILESASTNQTSMYLCASRRRYMNTEAFFGQGTRLTVV.

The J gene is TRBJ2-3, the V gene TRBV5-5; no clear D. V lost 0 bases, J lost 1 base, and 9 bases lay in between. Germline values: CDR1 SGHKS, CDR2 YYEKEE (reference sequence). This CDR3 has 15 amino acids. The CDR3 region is CASSLGIGGTDTQYF. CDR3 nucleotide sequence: TGTGCCAGCAGCTTGGGTATTGGTGGCACAGATACGCAGTATTTT.

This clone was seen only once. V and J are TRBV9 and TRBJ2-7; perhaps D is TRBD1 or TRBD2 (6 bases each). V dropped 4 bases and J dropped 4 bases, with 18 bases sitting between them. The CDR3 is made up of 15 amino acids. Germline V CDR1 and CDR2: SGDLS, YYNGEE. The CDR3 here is CASSPRGGQEYEQYF. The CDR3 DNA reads TGTGCCAGCAGCCCCCGAGGGGGGCAGGAATACGAGCAGTACTTC.

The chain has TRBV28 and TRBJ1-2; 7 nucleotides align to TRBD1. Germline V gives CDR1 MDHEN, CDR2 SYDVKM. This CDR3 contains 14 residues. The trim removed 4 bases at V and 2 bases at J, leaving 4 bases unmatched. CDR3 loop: CASSSQGRNYGYTF. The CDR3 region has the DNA TGTGCCAGCAGTTCACAGGGGCGGAACTATGGCTACACCTTC.

The CDR3 is CASSARGQPQHF. The CDR3 DNA sequence: TGTGCCAGCAGTGCCCGGGGGCAGCCCCAGCATTTT. The chain uses TRBV28 and TRBJ1-5; perhaps TRBD1 as D (5 bases). This CDR3 comprises 12 residues. CDR1 and CDR2 from the germline V gene are MDHEN and SYDVKM. V lost 5 bases to trimming and J lost 7 bases, with 9 bases between them.

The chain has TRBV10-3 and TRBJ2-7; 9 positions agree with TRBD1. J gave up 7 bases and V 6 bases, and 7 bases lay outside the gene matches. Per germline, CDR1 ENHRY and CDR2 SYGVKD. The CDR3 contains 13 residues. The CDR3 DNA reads TGTGCCATCAGCCGGGACAGGGTCAGGGAGCAGTACTTC. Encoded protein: CAISRDRVREQYF.

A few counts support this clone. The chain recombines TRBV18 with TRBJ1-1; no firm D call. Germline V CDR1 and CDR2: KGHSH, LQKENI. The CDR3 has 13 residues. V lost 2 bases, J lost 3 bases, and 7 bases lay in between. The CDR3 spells CASSPNRDTEAFF. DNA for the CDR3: TGTGCCAGCTCACCAAACAGAGACACTGAAGCTTTCTTT.

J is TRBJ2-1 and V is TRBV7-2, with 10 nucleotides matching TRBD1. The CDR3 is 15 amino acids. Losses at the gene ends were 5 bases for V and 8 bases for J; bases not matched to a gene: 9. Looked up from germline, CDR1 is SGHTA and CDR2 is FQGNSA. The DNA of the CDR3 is TGTGCCAGCAGCAAGACAGGGGGCGTAACCCATGAGCAGTTCTTC. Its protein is CASSKTGGVTHEQFF.

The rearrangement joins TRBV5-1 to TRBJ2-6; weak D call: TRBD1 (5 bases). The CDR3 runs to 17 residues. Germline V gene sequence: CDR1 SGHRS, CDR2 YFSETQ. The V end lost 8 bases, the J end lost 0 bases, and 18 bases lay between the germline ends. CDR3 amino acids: CASLDTPLGSGANVLTF. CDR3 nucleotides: TGCGCCAGTTTGGACACCCCCTTGGGCTCTGGGGCCAACGTCCTGACTTTC.

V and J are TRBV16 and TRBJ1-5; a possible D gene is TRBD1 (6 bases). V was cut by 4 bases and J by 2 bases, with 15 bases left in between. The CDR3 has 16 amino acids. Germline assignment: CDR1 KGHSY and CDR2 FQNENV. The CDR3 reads CASSPRTGAGNQPQHF. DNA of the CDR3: TGTGCCAGCAGCCCAAGGACGGGGGCTGGCAATCAGCCCCAGCATTTT.

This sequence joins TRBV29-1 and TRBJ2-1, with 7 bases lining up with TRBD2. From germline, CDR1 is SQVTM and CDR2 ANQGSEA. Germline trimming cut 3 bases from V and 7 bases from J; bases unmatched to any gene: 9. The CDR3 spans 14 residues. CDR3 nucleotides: TGCAGCGTTGACAGCGGGACCTCTCTAAATGAGCAGTTCTTC. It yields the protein CSVDSGTSLNEQFF.

The CDR3 DNA reads TGCGCCAGCAGGTGGCTAGCGGGGGTCACAGATACGCAGTATTTT. Translated: CASRWLAGVTDTQYF. This chain uses TRBV5-1 with TRBJ2-3; TRBD2 aligns across 10 bases. V gave up 5 bases and J gave up 2 bases; unmatched junction bases: 5. CDR1 and CDR2 from the germline V gene are SGHRS and YFSETQ. CDR3 length: 15 amino acids.